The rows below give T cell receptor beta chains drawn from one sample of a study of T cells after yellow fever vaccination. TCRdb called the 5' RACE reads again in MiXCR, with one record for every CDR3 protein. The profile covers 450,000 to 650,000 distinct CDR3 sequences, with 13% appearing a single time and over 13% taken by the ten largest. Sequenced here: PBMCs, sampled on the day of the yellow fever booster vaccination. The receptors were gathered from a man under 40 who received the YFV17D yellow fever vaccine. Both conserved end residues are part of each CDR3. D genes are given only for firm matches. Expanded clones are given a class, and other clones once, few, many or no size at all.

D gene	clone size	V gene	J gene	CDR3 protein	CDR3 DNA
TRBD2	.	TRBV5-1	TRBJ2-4	CASSLSSGTKNIQYF	TGCGCCAGCAGCTTGAGTAGCGGGACCAAAAACATTCAGTACTTC
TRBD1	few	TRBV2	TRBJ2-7	CASSVNRGSEQYF	TGTGCCAGCAGTGTGAACAGGGGGTCCGAGCAGTACTTC
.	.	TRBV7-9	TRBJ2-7	CASSLVGLKQYF	TGTGCCAGCAGCTTAGTCGGCCTAAAGCAGTACTTC
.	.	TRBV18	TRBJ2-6	CASALTLLSSGANVLTF	TGTGCCAGCGCATTGACACTTCTAAGTTCTGGGGCCAACGTCCTGACTTTC
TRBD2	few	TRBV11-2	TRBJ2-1	CASTTRRVAGRDYNEQFF	TGTGCCAGCACCACCCGCCGGGTAGCGGGCCGAGACTACAATGAGCAGTTCTTC
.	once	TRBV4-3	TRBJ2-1	CASSPRRLSQGYNEQFF	TGCGCCAGCAGCCCCAGGCGGCTATCACAGGGCTACAATGAGCAGTTCTTC
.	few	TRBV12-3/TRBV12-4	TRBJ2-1	CASSLLSAQNEQFF	TGTGCCAGCAGTTTATTATCAGCGCAGAATGAGCAGTTCTTC
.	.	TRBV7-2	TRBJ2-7	CASSLGPEHYGEQYF	TGTGCCAGCAGCTTAGGGCCCGAACACTACGGGGAGCAGTACTTC
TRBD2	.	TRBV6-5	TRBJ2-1	CASSYEAGTRNEQFF	TGTGCCAGCAGTTATGAAGCGGGAACCCGCAATGAGCAGTTCTTC
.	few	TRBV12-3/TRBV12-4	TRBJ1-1	CASSDGTAARGTEAFF	TGTGCCAGCAGCGATGGGACGGCCGCTCGTGGGACTGAAGCTTTCTTT
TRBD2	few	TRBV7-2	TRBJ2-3	CASSLIAGSLGTDTQYF	TGTGCCAGCAGCTTAATAGCGGGCTCCTTGGGGACAGATACGCAGTATTTT
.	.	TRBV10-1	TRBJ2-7	CASSEGARDEQYF	TGCGCCAGCAGTGAGGGAGCCCGGGACGAGCAGTACTTC
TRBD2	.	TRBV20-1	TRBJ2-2	CSASPISGSNTGELFF	TGCAGTGCTAGTCCCATTAGCGGGAGTAACACCGGGGAGCTGTTTTTT
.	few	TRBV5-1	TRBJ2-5	CASSLLASPRYETQYF	TGCGCCAGCAGCTTGTTGGCTAGTCCGCGTTATGAGACCCAGTACTTC
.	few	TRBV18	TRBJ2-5	CASSPPQMETQYF	TGTGCCAGCTCACCTCCCCAGATGGAGACCCAGTACTTC
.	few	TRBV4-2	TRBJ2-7	CASSQDLRRVSYEQYF	TGTGCCAGCAGCCAAGATTTGCGGAGAGTCTCCTACGAGCAGTACTTC
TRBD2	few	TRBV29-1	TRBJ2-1	CSARGRGGRHPSYNEQFF	TGCAGCGCCCGGGGGCGTGGCGGGAGGCACCCCTCCTACAATGAGCAGTTCTTC
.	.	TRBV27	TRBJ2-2	CASSPPATGELFF	TGTGCCAGCAGTCCTCCCGCCACCGGGGAGCTGTTTTTT
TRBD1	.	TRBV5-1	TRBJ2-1	CASSFQGVSEQFF	TGCGCCAGCAGCTTTCAGGGGGTGAGTGAGCAGTTCTTC
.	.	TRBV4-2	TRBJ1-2	CASSQELVLEGSGYTF	TGTGCCAGCAGCCAAGAACTAGTGTTGGAGGGGAGCGGCTACACCTTC
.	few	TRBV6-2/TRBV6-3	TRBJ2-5	CASTQRVETQYF	TGTGCCAGCACGCAGAGGGTTGAGACCCAGTACTTC
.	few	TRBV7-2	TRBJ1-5	CASSLLGQTDQPQHF	TGTGCCAGCAGCTTATTAGGGCAGACAGATCAGCCCCAGCATTTT
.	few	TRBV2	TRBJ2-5	CASDGGQETQYF	TGTGCCAGCGATGGGGGCCAAGAGACCCAGTACTTC
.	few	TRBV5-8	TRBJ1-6	CASSLAEATAQDSPLHF	TGTGCCAGCAGCTTGGCCGAAGCGACAGCGCAAGATTCACCCCTCCACTTT
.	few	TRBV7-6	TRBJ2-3	CASSLNPSTASGGHRGTDTQYF	TGTGCCAGCAGCTTAAATCCTTCGACAGCGTCCGGCGGGCATAGAGGCACAGATACGCAGTATTTT
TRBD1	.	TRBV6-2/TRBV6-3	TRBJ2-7	CASIQDRGRTEQYF	TGTGCCAGCATTCAGGACAGGGGGCGCACCGAGCAGTACTTC
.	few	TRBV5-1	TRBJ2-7	CASSLEWSGYEQYF	TGCGCCAGCAGCTTGGAATGGTCAGGCTACGAGCAGTACTTC
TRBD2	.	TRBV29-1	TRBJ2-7	CSVDGRDSYEQYF	TGCAGCGTTGATGGGAGGGACTCCTACGAGCAGTACTTC
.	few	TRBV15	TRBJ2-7	CATSTTHGDEQYF	TGTGCCACCAGCACAACACACGGGGACGAGCAGTACTTC
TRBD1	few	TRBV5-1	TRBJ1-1	CASSPGTGPANPEAFF	TGCGCCAGCAGCCCAGGGACAGGGCCCGCAAACCCTGAAGCTTTCTTT
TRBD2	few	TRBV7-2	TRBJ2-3	CASSLLAGVGTDTQYF	TGTGCCAGCAGCTTACTAGCGGGAGTGGGCACAGATACGCAGTATTTT
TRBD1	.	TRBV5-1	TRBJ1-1	CASKGDRARNTEAFF	TGCGCCAGCAAAGGGGACAGGGCGAGGAACACTGAAGCTTTCTTT
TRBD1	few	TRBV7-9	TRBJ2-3	CASSLARGRGQDTQYF	TGTGCCAGCAGCTTAGCGCGCGGCAGGGGGCAGGATACGCAGTATTTT
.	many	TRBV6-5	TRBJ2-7	CASSSRYEQYF	TGTGCCAGCAGTTCCCGGTACGAGCAGTACTTC
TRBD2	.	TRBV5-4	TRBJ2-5	CASSAGTSGKSETQYF	TGTGCCAGCAGCGCCGGGACTAGCGGGAAGTCTGAGACCCAGTACTTC
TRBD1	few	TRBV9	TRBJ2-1	CASSGLGTGVNEQFF	TGTGCCAGCAGCGGCTTGGGTACAGGGGTCAATGAGCAGTTCTTC
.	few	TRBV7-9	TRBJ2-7	CASSPLQGGSYEQYF	TGTGCCAGCAGCCCCCTCCAAGGGGGCTCCTACGAGCAGTACTTC
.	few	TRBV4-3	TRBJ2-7	CASSQEGPRGAYEQYF	TGCGCCAGCAGCCAAGAAGGCCCTAGGGGGGCCTACGAGCAGTACTTC
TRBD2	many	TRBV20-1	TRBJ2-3	CSARDFSGLASITDTQYF	TGCAGTGCTAGAGATTTCAGCGGACTAGCTTCCATCACAGATACGCAGTATTTT
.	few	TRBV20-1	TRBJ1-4	CSASERSIREKLFF	TGCAGTGCTAGTGAACGCTCTATCCGTGAAAAACTGTTTTTT
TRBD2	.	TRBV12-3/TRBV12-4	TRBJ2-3	CASRMSGEGTDTQYF	TGTGCCAGCAGGATGAGCGGGGAGGGCACAGATACGCAGTATTTT
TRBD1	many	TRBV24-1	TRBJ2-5	CATSDPPGQGPETQYF	TGTGCCACCAGTGATCCACCGGGACAGGGACCAGAGACCCAGTACTTC
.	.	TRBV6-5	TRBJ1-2	CASSYSSGNNYGYTF	TGTGCCAGCAGTTACTCTTCAGGAAATAACTATGGCTACACCTTC
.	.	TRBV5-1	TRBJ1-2	CASSLLQTDYGYTF	TGCGCCAGCAGCTTGCTTCAGACAGACTATGGCTACACCTTC
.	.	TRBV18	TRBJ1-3	CASSPLDSGNTIYF	TGTGCCAGCTCACCACTCGACTCTGGAAACACCATATATTTT
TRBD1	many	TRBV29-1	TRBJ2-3	CSVQTGEDTQYF	TGCAGCGTTCAGACAGGGGAGGATACGCAGTATTTT
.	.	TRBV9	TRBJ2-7	CASSVAPGASSYEQYF	TGTGCCAGCAGCGTAGCACCGGGGGCGAGCTCCTACGAGCAGTACTTC
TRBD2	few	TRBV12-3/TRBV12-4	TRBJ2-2	CASSDFGLAGGELFF	TGTGCCAGCAGCGATTTCGGACTAGCGGGAGGGGAGCTGTTTTTT
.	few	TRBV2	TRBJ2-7	CASSGGGDQIYEQYF	TGTGCCAGCAGTGGCGGCGGGGATCAAATCTACGAGCAGTACTTC
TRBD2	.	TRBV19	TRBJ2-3	CASSTTSGSPPPDTQYF	TGTGCCAGTAGTACGACTAGCGGGAGTCCCCCCCCAGATACGCAGTATTTT
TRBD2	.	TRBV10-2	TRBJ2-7	CASRPVFASGTPYEQYF	TGCGCCAGCAGACCCGTTTTCGCTAGCGGGACACCCTACGAGCAGTACTTC
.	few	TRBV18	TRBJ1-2	CASSPDTNYGYTF	TGTGCCAGCTCACCTGACACAAACTATGGCTACACCTTC
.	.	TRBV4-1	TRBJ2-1	CASSQVRAGPSDNEQFF	TGCGCCAGCAGCCAAGTCAGGGCAGGCCCCTCCGACAATGAGCAGTTCTTC
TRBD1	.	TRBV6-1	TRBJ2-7	CASDPGGVSYEQYF	TGTGCCAGCGACCCAGGGGGCGTCTCCTACGAGCAGTACTTC
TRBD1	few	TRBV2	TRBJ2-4	CASSVRGTGPRNIQYF	TGTGCCAGCAGTGTAAGGGGGACAGGTCCGAGGAACATTCAGTACTTC